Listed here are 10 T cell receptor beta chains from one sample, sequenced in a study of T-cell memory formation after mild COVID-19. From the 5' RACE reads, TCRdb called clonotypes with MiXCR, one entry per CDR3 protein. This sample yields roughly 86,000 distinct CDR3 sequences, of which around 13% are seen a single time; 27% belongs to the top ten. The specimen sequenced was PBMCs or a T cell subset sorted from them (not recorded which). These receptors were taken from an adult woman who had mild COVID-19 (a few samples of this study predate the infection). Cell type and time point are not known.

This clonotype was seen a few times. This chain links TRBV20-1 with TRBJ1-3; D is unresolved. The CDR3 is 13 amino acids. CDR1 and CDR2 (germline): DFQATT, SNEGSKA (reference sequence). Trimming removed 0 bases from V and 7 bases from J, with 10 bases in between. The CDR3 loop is CSARDRSPNTIYF. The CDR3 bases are TGCAGTGCTAGAGACCGGAGTCCCAACACCATATATTTT.

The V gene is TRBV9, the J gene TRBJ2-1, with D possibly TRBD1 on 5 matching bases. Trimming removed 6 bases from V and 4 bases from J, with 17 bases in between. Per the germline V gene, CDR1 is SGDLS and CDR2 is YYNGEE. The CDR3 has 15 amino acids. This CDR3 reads CASNAYGAVYNEQFF. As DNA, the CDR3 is TGTGCCAGCAACGCGTATGGGGCGGTTTACAATGAGCAGTTCTTC.

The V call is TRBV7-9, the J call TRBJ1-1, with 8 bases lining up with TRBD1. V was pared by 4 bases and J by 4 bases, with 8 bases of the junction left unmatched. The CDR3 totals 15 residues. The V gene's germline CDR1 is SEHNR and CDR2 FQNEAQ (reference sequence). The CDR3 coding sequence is TGTGCCAGCAGCTCCGACAGGGGCTGGAGCACTGAAGCTTTCTTT. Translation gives CASSSDRGWSTEAFF.

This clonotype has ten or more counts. The CDR3 DNA is TGTGCCAGCAGCTTGGTTGGATCCTACGAGCAGTACTTC. Encoded protein: CASSLVGSYEQYF. V usage is TRBV5-8 and J usage is TRBJ2-7, with D hard to call. The CDR3 extends over 13 amino acids. Germline CDR1 reads SGHTS; CDR2 reads YDEGEE. V gave up 0 bases and J gave up 1 base, with 5 bases separating them.

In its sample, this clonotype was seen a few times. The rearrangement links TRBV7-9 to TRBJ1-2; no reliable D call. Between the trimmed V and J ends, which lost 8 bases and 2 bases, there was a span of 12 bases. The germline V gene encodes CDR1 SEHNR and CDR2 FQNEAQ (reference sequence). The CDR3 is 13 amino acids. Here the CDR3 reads CASGVGENYGYTF. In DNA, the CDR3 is TGTGCCAGCGGTGTGGGTGAGAACTATGGCTACACCTTC.

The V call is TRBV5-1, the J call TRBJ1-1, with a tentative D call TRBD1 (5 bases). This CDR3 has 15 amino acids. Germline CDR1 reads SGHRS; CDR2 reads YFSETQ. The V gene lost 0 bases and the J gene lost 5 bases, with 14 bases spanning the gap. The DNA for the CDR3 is TGCGCCAGCAGCTTGGGGGACCTCGGTGCAACTGAAGCTTTCTTT. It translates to CASSLGDLGATEAFF.

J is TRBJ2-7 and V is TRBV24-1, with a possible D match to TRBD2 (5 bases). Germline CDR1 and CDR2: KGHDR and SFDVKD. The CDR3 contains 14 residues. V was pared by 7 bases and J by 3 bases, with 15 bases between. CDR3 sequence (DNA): TGTGCCACCAGCTCTCCTGGGAGCAGCTACGAGCAGTACTTC. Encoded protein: CATSSPGSSYEQYF.

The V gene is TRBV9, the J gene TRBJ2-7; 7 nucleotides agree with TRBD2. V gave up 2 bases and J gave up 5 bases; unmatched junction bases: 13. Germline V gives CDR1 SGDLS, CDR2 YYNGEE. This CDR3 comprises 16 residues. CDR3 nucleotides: TGTGCCAGCAGCGTGTCGTCTCGACTAGCAGGAGACGAGCAGTACTTC. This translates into CASSVSSRLAGDEQYF.

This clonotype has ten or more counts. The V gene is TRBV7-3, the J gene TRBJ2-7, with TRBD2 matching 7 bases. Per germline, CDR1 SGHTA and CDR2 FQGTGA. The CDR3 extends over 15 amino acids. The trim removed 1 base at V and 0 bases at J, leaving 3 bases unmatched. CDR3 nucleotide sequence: TGTGCCAGCAGCTTAAGCGGGAGCCCCTCCTACGAGCAGTACTTC. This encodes CASSLSGSPSYEQYF.

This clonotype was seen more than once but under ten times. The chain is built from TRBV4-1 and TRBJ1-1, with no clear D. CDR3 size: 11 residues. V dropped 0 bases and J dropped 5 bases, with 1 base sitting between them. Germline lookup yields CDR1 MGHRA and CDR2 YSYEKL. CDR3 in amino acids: CASSQETEAFF. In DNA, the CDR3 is TGCGCCAGCAGCCAAGAAACTGAAGCTTTCTTT.